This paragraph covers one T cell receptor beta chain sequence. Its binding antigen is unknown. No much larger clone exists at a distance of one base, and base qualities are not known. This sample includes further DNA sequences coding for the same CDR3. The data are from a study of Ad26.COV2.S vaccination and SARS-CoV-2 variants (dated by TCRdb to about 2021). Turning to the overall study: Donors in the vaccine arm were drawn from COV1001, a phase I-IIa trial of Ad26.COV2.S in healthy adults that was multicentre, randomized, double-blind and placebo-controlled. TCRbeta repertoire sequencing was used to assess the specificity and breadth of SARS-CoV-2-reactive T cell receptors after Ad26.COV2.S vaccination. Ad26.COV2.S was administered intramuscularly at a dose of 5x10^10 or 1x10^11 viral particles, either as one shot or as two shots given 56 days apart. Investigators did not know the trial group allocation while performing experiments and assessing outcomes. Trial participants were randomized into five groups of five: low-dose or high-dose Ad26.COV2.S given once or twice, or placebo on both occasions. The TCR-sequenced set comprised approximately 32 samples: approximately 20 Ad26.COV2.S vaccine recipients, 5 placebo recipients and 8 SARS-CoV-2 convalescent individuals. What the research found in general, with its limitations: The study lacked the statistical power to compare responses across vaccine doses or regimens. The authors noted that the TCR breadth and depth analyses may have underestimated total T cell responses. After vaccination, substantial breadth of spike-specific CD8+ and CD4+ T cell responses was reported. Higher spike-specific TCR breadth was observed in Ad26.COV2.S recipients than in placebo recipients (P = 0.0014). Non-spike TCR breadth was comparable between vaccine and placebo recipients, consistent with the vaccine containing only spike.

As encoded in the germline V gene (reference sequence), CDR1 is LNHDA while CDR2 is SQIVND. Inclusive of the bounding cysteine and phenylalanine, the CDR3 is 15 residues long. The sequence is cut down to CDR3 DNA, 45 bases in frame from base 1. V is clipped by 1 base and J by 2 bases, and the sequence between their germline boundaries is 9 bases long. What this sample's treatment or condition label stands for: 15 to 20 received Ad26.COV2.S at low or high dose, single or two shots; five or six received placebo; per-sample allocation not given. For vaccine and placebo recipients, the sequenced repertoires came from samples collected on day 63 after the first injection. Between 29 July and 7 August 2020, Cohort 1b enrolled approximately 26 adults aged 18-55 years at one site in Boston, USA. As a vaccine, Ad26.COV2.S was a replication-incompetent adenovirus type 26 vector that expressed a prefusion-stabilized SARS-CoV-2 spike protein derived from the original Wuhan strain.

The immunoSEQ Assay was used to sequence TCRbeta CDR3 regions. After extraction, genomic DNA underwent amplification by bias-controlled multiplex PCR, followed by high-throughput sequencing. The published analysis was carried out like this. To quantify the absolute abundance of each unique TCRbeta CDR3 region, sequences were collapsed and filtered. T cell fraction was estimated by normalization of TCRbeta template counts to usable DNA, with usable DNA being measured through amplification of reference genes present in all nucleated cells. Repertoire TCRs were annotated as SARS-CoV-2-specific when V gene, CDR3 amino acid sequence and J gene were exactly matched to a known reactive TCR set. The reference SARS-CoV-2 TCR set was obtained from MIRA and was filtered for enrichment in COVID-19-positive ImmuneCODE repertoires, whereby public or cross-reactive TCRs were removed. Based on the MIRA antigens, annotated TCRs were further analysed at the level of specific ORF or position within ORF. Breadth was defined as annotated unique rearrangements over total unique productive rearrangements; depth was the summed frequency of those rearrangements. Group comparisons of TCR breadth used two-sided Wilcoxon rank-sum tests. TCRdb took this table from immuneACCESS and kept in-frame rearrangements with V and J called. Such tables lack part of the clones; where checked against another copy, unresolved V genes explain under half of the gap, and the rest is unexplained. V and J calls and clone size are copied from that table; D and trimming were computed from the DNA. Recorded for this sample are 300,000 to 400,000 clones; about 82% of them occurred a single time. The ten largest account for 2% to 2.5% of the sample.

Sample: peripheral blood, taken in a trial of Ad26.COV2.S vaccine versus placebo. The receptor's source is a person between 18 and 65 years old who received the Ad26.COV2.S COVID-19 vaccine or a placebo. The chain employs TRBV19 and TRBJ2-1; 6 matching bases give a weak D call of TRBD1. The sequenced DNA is TGTGCCAGTAGTATAGGCAGGGGACCCTACAATGAGCAGTTCTTC. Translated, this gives CASSIGRGPYNEQFF.